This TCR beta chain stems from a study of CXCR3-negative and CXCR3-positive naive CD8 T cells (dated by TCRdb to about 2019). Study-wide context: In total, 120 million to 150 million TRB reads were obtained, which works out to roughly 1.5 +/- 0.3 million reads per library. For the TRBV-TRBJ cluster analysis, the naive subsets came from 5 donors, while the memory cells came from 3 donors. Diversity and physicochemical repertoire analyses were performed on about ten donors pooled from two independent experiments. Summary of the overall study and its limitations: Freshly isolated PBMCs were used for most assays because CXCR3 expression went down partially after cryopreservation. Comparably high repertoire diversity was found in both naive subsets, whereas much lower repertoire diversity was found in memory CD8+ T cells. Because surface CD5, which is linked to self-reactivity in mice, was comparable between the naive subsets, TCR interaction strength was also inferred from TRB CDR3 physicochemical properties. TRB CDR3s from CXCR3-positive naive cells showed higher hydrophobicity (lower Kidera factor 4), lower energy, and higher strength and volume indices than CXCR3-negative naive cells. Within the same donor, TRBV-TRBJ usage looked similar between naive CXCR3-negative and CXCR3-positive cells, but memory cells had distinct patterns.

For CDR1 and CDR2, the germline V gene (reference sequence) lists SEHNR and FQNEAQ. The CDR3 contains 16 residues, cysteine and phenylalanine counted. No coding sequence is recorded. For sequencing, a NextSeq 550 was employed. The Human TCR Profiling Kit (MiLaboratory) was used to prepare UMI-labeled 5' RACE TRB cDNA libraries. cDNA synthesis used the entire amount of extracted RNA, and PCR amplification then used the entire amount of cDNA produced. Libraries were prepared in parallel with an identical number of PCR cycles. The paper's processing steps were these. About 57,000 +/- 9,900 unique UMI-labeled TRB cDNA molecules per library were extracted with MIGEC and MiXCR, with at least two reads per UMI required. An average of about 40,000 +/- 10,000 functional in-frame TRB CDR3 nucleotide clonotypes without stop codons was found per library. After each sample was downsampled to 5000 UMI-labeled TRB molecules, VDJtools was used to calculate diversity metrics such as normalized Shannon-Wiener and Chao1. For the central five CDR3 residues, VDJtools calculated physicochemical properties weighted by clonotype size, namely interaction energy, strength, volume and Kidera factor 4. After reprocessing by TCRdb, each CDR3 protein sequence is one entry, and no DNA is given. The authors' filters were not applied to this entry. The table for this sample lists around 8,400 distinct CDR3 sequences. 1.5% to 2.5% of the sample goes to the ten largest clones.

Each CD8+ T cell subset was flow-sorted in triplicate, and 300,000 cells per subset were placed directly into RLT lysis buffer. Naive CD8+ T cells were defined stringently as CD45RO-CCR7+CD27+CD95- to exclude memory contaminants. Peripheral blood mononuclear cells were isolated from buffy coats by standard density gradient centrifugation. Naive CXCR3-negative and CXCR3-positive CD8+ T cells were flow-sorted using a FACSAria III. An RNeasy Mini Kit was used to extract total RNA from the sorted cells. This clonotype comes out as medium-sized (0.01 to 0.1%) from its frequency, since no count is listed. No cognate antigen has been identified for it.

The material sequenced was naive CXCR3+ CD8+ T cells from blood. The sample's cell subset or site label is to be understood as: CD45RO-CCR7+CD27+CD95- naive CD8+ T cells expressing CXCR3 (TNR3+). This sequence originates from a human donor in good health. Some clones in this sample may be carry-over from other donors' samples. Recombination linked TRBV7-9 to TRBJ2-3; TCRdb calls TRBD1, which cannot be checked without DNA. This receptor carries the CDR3 CASSTRTVHGTDTQYF.